The 21 T cell receptor beta chains reported below all come from one sample, sequenced in a study of T cell repertoires in aging, cancer and after chemotherapy. Rearranged V-D-J TRB sequences were amplified with a mixed TRB-A/B primer pool. Each CDR3 protein gets one entry after TCRdb re-called the multiplex PCR reads with MiXCR. The sample carries about 470 distinct CDR3 sequences, roughly a third recorded once. Amplification of TCR beta used genomic DNA extracted from peripheral blood. Sequences were obtained from blood. All receptors come from a human donor with a solid tumor.

This clonotype is large by share. The chain has TRBV6-2 or TRBV6-3 and TRBJ1-6; 7 bases line up with TRBD1. CDR3 length: 16 residues. CDR1 and CDR2 (germline): MNHEY, SVGEGT. V shed 5 bases, J shed 4 bases, and the junction held 8 bases outside the gene matches. The CDR3 loop reads CASSNRDRRYNSPLHF. The CDR3 coding sequence is TGTGCCAGCAGTAACCGGGACAGAAGATATAATTCACCCCTCCACTTT.

The chain joins TRBV15 to TRBJ2-6; D might be TRBD1 (6 bases). Germline assignment: CDR1 LNHNV and CDR2 YYDKDF (reference sequence). The CDR3 contains 16 residues. V was trimmed by 0 bases and J by 6 bases, leaving 12 bases between them. The CDR3 sequence is CATSRDQGSKANVLTF. CDR3 bases: TGTGCCACCAGCAGAGATCAGGGGTCTAAGGCCAACGTCCTGACTTTC.

The CDR3 sequence is CASRSQLAGGPTGELFF. Written as DNA, the CDR3 is TGTGCCAGTAGGAGCCAACTAGCGGGAGGGCCGACCGGGGAGCTGTTTTTT. The chain links TRBV19 to TRBJ2-2; 13 bases are shared with TRBD2. Losses at the gene ends were 6 bases for V and 5 bases for J; bases not matched to a gene: 9. The CDR3 runs to 17 residues. Germline V gene sequence: CDR1 LNHDA, CDR2 SQIVND (reference sequence).

In regard to this clonotype: Sequence at one end of the junction differs from germline and may be a read error. CDR3: CASSRTGVQETQYF. The CDR3 region has the DNA TGTGCTAGCAGCCGGACAGGGGTACAAGAGACCCAGTACTTC. This rearrangement joins TRBV7-7 to TRBJ2-5, with 9 bases lining up with TRBD1. The CDR3 has 14 residues. Germline CDR1 SSHAT, CDR2 FNYEAQ (reference sequence). The complete variable domain, with remaining parts taken from reference TRBV7-7 and TRBJ2-5, reads GAGVSQSPRYKVTKRGQDVTLRCDPISSHATLYWYQQALGQGPEFLTYFNYEAQPDKSGLPSDRFSAERPEGSISTLTIQRTEQRDSAMYRCASSRTGVQETQYFGPGTRLLVL.

This clonotype is large by share. This chain uses TRBV20-1 with TRBJ1-2; D is possibly TRBD1 (5 bases). The CDR3 is 12 amino acids. Germline CDR1 is DFQATT and CDR2 is SNEGSKA (reference sequence). Between the trimmed V and J ends, which lost 8 bases and 0 bases, there was a span of 10 bases. The CDR3 region is CSQSGANYGYTF. CDR3 sequence (DNA): TGCAGTCAATCGGGGGCTAACTATGGCTACACCTTC.

By its share, this clonotype is large. The chain combines TRBV6-5 with TRBJ1-5, with a weak D call TRBD1 (6 bases). V lost 5 bases, J lost 3 bases, and 11 bases lay in between. The CDR3 has 14 residues. Per the germline V gene, CDR1 is MNHEY and CDR2 is SVGAGI. The DNA of the CDR3 is TGTGCCAGCAGTAACCGGGACAACAATCAGCCCCAGCATTTT. This gives the protein CASSNRDNNQPQHF.

As to this clonotype: It is unclear where the CDR3 begins or ends on the DNA, so no DNA is shown, and the CDR3 is as TCRdb lists it. The gene calls are TRBV6-4 and TRBJ2-1; no check of the table's D call, TRBD1, against the DNA was made. The CDR3 length is 24 residues, termini included. CDR1 is MRHNA and CDR2 is SNTAGT in the germline V gene. CDR3 amino acids: CASSDSGFYLCAWSVTLGDNEQFF.

This clonotype is classed as large (0.1 to 1%). V usage is TRBV6-6 and J usage is TRBJ1-2, with 7 bases fitting TRBD1. Germline lookup yields CDR1 MNHNY and CDR2 SVGAGI (reference sequence). This CDR3 spans 13 amino acids. The V segment lost 6 bases and the J segment 4 bases; nucleotides outside the gene matches: 5. The CDR3: CASRTGYGYGYTF. CDR3 nucleotides: TGTGCCAGCAGGACAGGGTATGGCTATGGCTACACCTTC.

The rearrangement joins TRBV7-3 to TRBJ2-6; TRBD1 is a possible D gene (8 bases). V was trimmed by 5 bases and J by 2 bases, leaving 13 bases between them. This CDR3 comprises 16 residues. Germline V lookup: CDR1 SGHTA, CDR2 FQGTGA. The CDR3 DNA sequence: TGTGCCAGCAGCCTCACAGGGGGGGCTGGGGCCAACGTCCTGACTTTC. Protein sequence: CASSLTGGAGANVLTF.

This clonotype counts as hyperexpanded. V gene TRBV30 combines with J gene TRBJ2-1; D is tentatively TRBD1 or TRBD2 (5 bases each). V lost 0 bases and J lost 5, with 11 bases in between. The V gene's germline CDR1 is GTSNPN and CDR2 SVGIG (reference sequence). There are 14 residues in the CDR3. Here the CDR3 DNA reads TGTGCCTGGAGTGTCACTCTGGGGGACAATGAGCAGTTCTTC. Protein product: CAWSVTLGDNEQFF.

By share, this clonotype counts as large (0.1 to 1%). The chain recombines TRBV11-3 with TRBJ2-5; 12 bases fit TRBD2. V dropped 5 bases and J dropped 4; count of bases not matched to a gene: 11. This CDR3 region has 17 residues. CDR1 and CDR2 from the germline V gene are SGHNT and YENEEA. The CDR3 DNA follows: TGTGCCAGCAGCCCGCCCCAGCCGGGACTAGCGGGAGAGACCCAGTACTTC. It yields the protein CASSPPQPGLAGETQYF.

This clonotype was detected only a few times. The chain has TRBV5-1 and TRBJ2-5; a possible D gene is TRBD1 (5 bases). This CDR3 comprises 15 residues. CDR1 is SGHRS and CDR2 is YFSETQ in the germline V gene. Trimming cost V 3 bases and J 5 bases, with 17 bases left between them. This CDR3 reads CASSYTTGPQETQYF. The CDR3, as DNA: TGCGCCAGCAGCTACACTACAGGCCCGCAGGAGACCCAGTACTTC.

In its sample, this clonotype ranks as large. The chain combines TRBV6-2 or TRBV6-3 with TRBJ1-5; D possibly corresponds to TRBD1 (6 bases). V lost 7 bases to trimming and J lost 0 bases, with 7 bases between them. Germline V gives CDR1 MNHEY, CDR2 SVGEGT. CDR3 length: 13 residues. The CDR3 protein is CASKGDSNQPQHF. The CDR3 coding sequence is TGTGCCAGCAAGGGGGATAGCAATCAGCCCCAGCATTTT.

This clonotype was seen a handful of times. The chain is built from TRBV2 and TRBJ2-7, with TRBD2 identical over 8 bases. The CDR3 is made up of 13 amino acids. V dropped 5 bases and J dropped 7; count of bases not matched to a gene: 7. Germline lookup yields CDR1 SNHLY and CDR2 FYNNEI. The CDR3 coding sequence is TGTGCCAGCAGTCGGCTCCGGGAGGGAGAGCAGTACTTC. Translated, it gives CASSRLREGEQYF.

In its sample, this clonotype is large. This sequence joins TRBV27 and TRBJ2-5; D not resolved. The CDR3 totals 15 residues. V lost 0 bases to trimming and J lost 4 bases, with 12 bases between them. CDR1 and CDR2 from the germline V gene are MNHEY and SMNVEV (reference sequence). CDR3 DNA: TGTGCCAGCAGTTTATCCCAGGCGTCCGTAGAGACCCAGTACTTC. Translated: CASSLSQASVETQYF.

This clonotype is deemed medium-sized (0.01 to 0.1%). The chain employs TRBV20-1 and TRBJ2-2; TRBD2 matches 11 bases. Looked up from germline, CDR1 is DFQATT and CDR2 is SNEGSKA (reference sequence). J was trimmed by 5 bases and V by 1 base; bases with no gene match: 0. This CDR3 is built from 14 residues. CDR3 coding DNA: TGCAGTGCTAGAGGACTAGCGGGGACCGGGGAGCTGTTTTTT. Residues: CSARGLAGTGELFF.

This rearrangement joins TRBV6-5 to TRBJ2-3; the match to TRBD2 covers 7 bases. The junction had 15 bases not matched to a gene; V was cut back by 2 bases and J by 7 bases. This CDR3 is built from 17 residues. CDR1 and CDR2 (germline): MNHEY, SVGAGI. The CDR3 loop is CASSYRWASGYHYTQYF. For the CDR3, the DNA is TGTGCCAGCAGTTACCGGTGGGCTAGCGGTTATCACTATACGCAGTATTTT.

This clonotype is medium-sized. The V call is TRBV20-1, the J call TRBJ2-5, with 10 bases matching TRBD2. Germline-derived CDR1 and CDR2 are DFQATT and SNEGSKA (reference sequence). The CDR3 spans 13 residues. J gave up 4 bases and V 3 bases, and 2 bases lay outside the gene matches. The CDR3 here is CSASLAGAETQYF. In DNA form, the CDR3 reads TGCAGTGCTAGCCTAGCGGGAGCAGAGACCCAGTACTTC.

Judged by abundance, this clonotype is large. The J gene is TRBJ2-3, the V gene TRBV12-3 or TRBV12-4; TRBD2 might be the D (5 bases). The CDR3 length is 14 residues. The ends were cut back, 4 bases at V and 4 bases at J, with 12 bases in the middle. CDR3 sequence (DNA): TGTGCCAGCAGTTGGGCGAGGGTATCAGATACGCAGTATTTT. Protein: CASSWARVSDTQYF.

Sample share makes this clonotype large. V gene TRBV11-3 combines with J gene TRBJ2-1; tentative D call: TRBD1 (6 bases). The germline V and J ends were trimmed by 2 bases and 7 bases, with 12 bases remaining between them. CDR3 size: 14 residues. Per the germline V gene, CDR1 is SGHNT and CDR2 is YENEEA. The CDR3 DNA follows: TGTGCCAGCAGCTTAAATTGGGGGCGGAATGAGCAGTTCTTC. Its protein product is CASSLNWGRNEQFF.

This clonotype was detected only once. This may come from a read error, since a much larger clone is one base off. V is TRBV18 and J is TRBJ1-2; D unresolved. Germline values: CDR1 KGHSH, CDR2 LQKENI. The CDR3 covers 12 residues. The CDR3 protein is CVSSLFGDGYTF. DNA of the CDR3: TGTGTCAGCTCACTGTTCGGGGATGGCTACACCTTC.